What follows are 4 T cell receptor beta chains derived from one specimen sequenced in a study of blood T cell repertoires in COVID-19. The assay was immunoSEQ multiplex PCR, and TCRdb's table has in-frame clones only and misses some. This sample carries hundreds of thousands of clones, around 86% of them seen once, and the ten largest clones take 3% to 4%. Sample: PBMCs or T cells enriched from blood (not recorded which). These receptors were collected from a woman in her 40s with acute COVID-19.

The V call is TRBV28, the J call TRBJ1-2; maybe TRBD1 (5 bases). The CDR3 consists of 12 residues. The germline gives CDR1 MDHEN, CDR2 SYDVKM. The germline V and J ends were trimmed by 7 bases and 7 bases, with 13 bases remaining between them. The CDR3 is CASTSGNFGYTF. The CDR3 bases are TGTGCCAGCACCTCAGGGAATTTTGGCTACACCTTC.

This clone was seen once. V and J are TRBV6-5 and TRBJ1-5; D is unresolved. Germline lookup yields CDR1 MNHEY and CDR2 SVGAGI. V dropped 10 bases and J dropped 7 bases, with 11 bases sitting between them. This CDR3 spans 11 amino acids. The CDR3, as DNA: TGTGCCACCCAGATCGCCCAGCCCCAGCATTTT. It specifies CATQIAQPQHF.

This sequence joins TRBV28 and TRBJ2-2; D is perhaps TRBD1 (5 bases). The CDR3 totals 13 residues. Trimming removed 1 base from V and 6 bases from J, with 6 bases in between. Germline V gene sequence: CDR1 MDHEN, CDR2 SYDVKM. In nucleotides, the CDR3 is TGTGCCAGCAGTTTATTAGGGGCCGGGGAGCTGTTTTTT. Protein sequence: CASSLLGAGELFF.

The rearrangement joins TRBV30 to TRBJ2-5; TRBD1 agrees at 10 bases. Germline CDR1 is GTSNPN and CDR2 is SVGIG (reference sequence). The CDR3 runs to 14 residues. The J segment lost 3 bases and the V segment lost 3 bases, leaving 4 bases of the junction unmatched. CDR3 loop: CAWSPDRGKETQYF. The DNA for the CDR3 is TGTGCCTGGAGCCCGGACAGGGGGAAAGAGACCCAGTACTTC.